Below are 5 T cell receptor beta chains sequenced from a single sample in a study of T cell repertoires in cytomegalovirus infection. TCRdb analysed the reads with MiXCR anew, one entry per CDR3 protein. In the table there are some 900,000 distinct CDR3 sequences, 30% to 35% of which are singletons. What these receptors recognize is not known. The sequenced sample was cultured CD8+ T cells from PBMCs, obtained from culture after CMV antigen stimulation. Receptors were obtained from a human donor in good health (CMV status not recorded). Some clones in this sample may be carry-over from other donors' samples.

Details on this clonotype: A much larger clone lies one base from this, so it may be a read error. The CDR3 is CASSLGTGSHGCTF. Here the CDR3 DNA reads TGTGCCAGCAGCTTAGGGACAGGGTCGCATGGCTGCACCTTC. The rearrangement joins TRBV7-6 to TRBJ1-2; 8 bases are shared with TRBD1. CDR1 is SGHVS and CDR2 is FNYEAQ in the germline V gene. The CDR3 length is 14 residues.

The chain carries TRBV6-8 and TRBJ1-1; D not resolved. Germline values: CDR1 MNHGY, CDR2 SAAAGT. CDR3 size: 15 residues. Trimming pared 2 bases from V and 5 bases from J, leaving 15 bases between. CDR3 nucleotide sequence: TGTGCCAGCAGTTACGACGGCCGAGCTAGGACTGAAGCTTTCTTT. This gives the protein CASSYDGRARTEAFF.

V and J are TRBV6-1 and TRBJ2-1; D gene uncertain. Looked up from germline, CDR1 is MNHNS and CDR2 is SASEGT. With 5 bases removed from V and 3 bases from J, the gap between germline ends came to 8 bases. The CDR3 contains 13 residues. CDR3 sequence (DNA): TGTGCCAGCAGTAGGCGTAGCTACAATGAGCAGTTCTTC. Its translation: CASSRRSYNEQFF.

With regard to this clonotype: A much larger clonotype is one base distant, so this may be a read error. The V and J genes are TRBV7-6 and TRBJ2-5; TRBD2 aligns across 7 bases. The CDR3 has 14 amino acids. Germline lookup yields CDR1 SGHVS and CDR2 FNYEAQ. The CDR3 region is CANSHLAGPETQYF. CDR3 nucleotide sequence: TGTGCCAACAGCCATTTAGCGGGTCCGGAGACCCAGTACTTC.

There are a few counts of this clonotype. The CDR3 DNA is TGTGCCAGCAGCTTCTACGAGGTGGGCCCGCGGTTCTTC. Translation: CASSFYEVGPRFF. The chain joins TRBV7-3 to TRBJ2-1; D is undetermined. The CDR3 loop spans 13 amino acids. V was cut by 3 bases and J by 15 bases, with 18 bases left in between. Germline CDR1 reads SGHTA; CDR2 reads FQGTGA.